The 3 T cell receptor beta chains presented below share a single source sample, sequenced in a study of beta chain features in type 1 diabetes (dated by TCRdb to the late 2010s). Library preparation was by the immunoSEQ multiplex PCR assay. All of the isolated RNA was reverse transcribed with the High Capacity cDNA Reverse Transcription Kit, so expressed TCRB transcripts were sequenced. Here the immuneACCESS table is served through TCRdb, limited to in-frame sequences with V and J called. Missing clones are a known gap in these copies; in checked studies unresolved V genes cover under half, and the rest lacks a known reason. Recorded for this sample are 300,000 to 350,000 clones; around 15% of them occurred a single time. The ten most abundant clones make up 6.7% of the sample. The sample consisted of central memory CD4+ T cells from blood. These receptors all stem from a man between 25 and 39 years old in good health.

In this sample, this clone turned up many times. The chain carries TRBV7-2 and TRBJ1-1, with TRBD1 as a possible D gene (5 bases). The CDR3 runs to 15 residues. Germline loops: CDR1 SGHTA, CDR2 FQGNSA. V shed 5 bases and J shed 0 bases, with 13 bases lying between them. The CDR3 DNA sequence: TGTGCCAGCAGCCCCCAGGGAGGAGTGAACACTGAAGCTTTCTTT. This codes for CASSPQGGVNTEAFF.

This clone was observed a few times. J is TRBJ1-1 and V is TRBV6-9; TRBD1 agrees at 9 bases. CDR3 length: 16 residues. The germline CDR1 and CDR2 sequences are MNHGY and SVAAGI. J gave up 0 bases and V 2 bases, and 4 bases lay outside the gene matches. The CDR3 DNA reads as TGTGCCAGCAGTTATCTTAGGGACAGGGTGAACACTGAAGCTTTCTTT. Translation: CASSYLRDRVNTEAFF.

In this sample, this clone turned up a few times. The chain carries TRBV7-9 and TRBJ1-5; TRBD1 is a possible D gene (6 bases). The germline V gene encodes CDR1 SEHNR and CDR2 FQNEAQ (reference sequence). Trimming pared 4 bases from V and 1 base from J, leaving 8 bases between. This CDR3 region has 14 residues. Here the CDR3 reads CASSSGQSNQPQHF. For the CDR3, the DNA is TGTGCCAGCAGCTCCGGACAGAGCAATCAGCCCCAGCATTTT. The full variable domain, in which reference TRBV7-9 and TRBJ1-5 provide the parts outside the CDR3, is DTGVSQNPRHKITKRGQNVTFRCDPISEHNRLYWYRQTLGQGPEFLTYFQNEAQLEKSRLLSDRFSAERPKGSFSTLEIQRTEQGDSAMYLCASSSGQSNQPQHFGDGTRLSIL.